A single T cell receptor (beta chain) is shown here with its context. These data are taken from a study of PD-1 blockade in classical Hodgkin lymphoma. V was shortened by 5 bases and J by 8 bases, with 18 bases between the two germline ends. The germline V gene has CDR1 LNHNV and CDR2 YYDKDF (reference sequence). CDR3 length: 15 amino acids. The time point here: cycle 4 day 1 (C4D1), after around six weeks of nivolumab. The patients all showed relapse after autologous stem cell transplantation, while their brentuximab vedotin exposure varied. Assay used: immunoSEQ multiplex PCR; TCRdb lists only in-frame clones, some missing. The table has 25,000 or so clones, 88% seen once.

V gene TRBV15 combines with J gene TRBJ1-4; possible D gene TRBD1, 6 bases. Here the sequenced sample was peripheral blood mononuclear cells (PBMCs), taken before the fourth cycle of nivolumab. The receptor's source is a human donor with classical Hodgkin lymphoma. As DNA, the CDR3 is TGTGCCACCAGCGTACGGACAGTAAGGGGCGAAAAACTGTTTTTT. Translated: CATSVRTVRGEKLFF.